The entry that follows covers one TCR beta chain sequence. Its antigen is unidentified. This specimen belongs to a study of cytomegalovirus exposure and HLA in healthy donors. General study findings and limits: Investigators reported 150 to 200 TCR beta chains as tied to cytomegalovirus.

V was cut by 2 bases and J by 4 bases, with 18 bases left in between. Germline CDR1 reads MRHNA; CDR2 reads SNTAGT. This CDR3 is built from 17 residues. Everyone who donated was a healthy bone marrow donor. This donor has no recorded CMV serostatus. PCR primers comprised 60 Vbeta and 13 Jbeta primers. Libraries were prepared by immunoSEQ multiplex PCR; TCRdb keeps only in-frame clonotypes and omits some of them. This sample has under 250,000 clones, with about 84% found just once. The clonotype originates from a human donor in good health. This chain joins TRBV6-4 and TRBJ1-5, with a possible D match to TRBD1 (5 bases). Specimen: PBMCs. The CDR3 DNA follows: TGTGCCAGCAGTGACCCCCGGACATTAATGGGGAATCAGCCCCAGCATTTT. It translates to CASSDPRTLMGNQPQHF.